The 21 T cell receptor beta chains below come from one sample, sequenced in a study of T cell responses to AZD1222 COVID-19 vaccine. Sequencing used immunoSEQ multiplex PCR; TCRdb keeps in-frame clones, though not all of them. The profile shows roughly 93,000 clones, roughly 91% of them singletons. Material: peripheral blood, obtained on day 0 of MenACWY control vaccination. The receptors come from an adult in good health.

The rearrangement joins TRBV7-8 to TRBJ2-5; D might be TRBD1 (5 bases). Germline V gene data show CDR1 as SGHVS and CDR2 as FQNEAQ. The CDR3 contains 14 residues. V dropped 3 bases and J dropped 0 bases, with 8 bases sitting between them. The CDR3 is CASSLTVYQETQYF. In DNA form, the CDR3 reads TGTGCCAGCAGCTTGACAGTGTACCAAGAGACCCAGTACTTC.

CDR3 coding DNA: TGTGCCAGCAGCTTGCTAACGGAGCAGTTCTTC. Translated, it gives CASSLLTEQFF. This sequence joins TRBV5-6 and TRBJ2-1; D remains ambiguous. The CDR3 runs 11 residues. Germline loops: CDR1 SGHDT, CDR2 YYEEEE. The V end lost 1 base, the J end lost 10 bases, and 6 bases lay between the germline ends.

The gene calls are TRBV11-3 and TRBJ2-1, with 11 bases aligning to TRBD2. This CDR3 is built from 16 residues. Trimming at V came to 5 bases and at J to 3 bases, leaving 6 bases not matched to a gene. From germline, CDR1 is SGHNT and CDR2 YENEEA. CDR3 DNA sequence: TGTGCCAGCAGCCCCCGGACTAGCGGGTACTACAATGAGCAGTTCTTC. Amino acids: CASSPRTSGYYNEQFF.

The chain employs TRBV6-2 or TRBV6-3 and TRBJ2-5, with TRBD2 as a possible D gene (7 bases). The CDR3 extends over 17 amino acids. Germline CDR1 and CDR2: MNHEY and SVGEGT. V was cut by 5 bases and J by 4 bases, with 23 bases left in between. The CDR3 sequence: CASSTSPWGGRGETQYF. The DNA of the CDR3 is TGTGCCAGCAGTACTTCCCCCTGGGGGGGCCGAGGAGAGACCCAGTACTTC.

V and J are TRBV5-4 and TRBJ2-7; 8 bases map to TRBD1. The CDR3 length is 14 residues. J lost 6 bases, V lost 2 bases, and 7 bases had no gene match. In germline, CDR1 is SGHNT, CDR2 YYREEE (reference sequence). The CDR3 sequence: CASSFPDRGSEQYF. In nucleotides, the CDR3 is TGTGCCAGCAGCTTTCCAGACAGGGGATCCGAGCAGTACTTC.

The chain combines TRBV27 with TRBJ1-2; 8 bases are a match to TRBD1. Germline V gene sequence: CDR1 MNHEY, CDR2 SMNVEV (reference sequence). Unmatched junction bases numbered 9, after V lost 5 bases and J lost 4 bases. The CDR3 has 15 residues. For the CDR3, the DNA is TGTGCCAGCAGTCCCTCTCTAACAGGGGGCTATGGCTACACCTTC. Translation gives CASSPSLTGGYGYTF.

The CDR3 here is CASSMRAKNIQYF. The CDR3 DNA sequence: TGTGCCAGCAGCATGCGAGCCAAAAACATTCAGTACTTC. This chain uses TRBV21-1 with TRBJ2-4; the D segment call TRBD2 is taken from the table without a DNA check. TRBV21-1 counts as a pseudogene. The CDR3 is 13 residues long.

The chain links TRBV7-3 to TRBJ2-3; 8 positions match TRBD1. Germline V lookup: CDR1 SGHTA, CDR2 FQGTGA. The trim removed 4 bases at V and 4 bases at J, leaving 4 bases unmatched. This CDR3 comprises 14 residues. The CDR3 loop reads CASSSTGGADTQYF. CDR3 DNA sequence: TGTGCCAGCAGCTCCACAGGGGGTGCAGATACGCAGTATTTT.

The V gene is TRBV7-8, the J gene TRBJ2-7; 9 bases match TRBD2. Germline V CDR1 and CDR2: SGHVS, FQNEAQ. J lost 7 bases, V lost 1 base, and 8 bases had no gene match. This CDR3 comprises 15 residues. CDR3 DNA: TGTGCCAGCAGCTTAGTGTCTAGCGGGGTTCGGGAGCAGTACTTC. It is translated as CASSLVSSGVREQYF.

This chain links TRBV19 with TRBJ1-6, with D unclear. Deletions cut 4 bases from V and 2 bases from J, with 9 bases between. The germline gives CDR1 LNHDA, CDR2 SQIVND (reference sequence). The CDR3 loop spans 15 amino acids. The CDR3 DNA follows: TGTGCCAGTAGTACCCGACGGGCCTATAATTCACCCCTCCACTTT. It codes for CASSTRRAYNSPLHF.

The V gene is TRBV11-3, the J gene TRBJ1-2; D is undetermined. Trimming shortened V by 2 bases and J by 0 bases, and 10 bases separated the two germline ends. The CDR3 is made up of 15 amino acids. Germline CDR1 reads SGHNT; CDR2 reads YENEEA. The CDR3 nucleotides are TGTGCCAGCAGCTTACGCCCGGCGGCTAACTATGGCTACACCTTC. As protein: CASSLRPAANYGYTF.

The chain's CDR3 is CASSVHPRDEQYF. The CDR3 DNA is TGTGCCAGCAGCGTACATCCACGGGACGAGCAGTACTTC. The chain has TRBV9 and TRBJ2-7; D unresolved. The CDR3 is 13 residues long. Germline V gene lookup returns CDR1 SGDLS and CDR2 YYNGEE. The ends were cut back, 1 base at V and 5 bases at J, with 10 bases in the middle.

The CDR3 DNA reads as TGTGCCAGCAGCGTGAGTGGGGCTAATGAAAAACTGTTTTTT. Encoded protein: CASSVSGANEKLFF. The chain links TRBV9 to TRBJ1-4; D is uncertain. V shed 2 bases and J shed 3 bases, with 8 bases lying between them. The CDR3 extends over 14 amino acids. In germline, CDR1 is SGDLS, CDR2 YYNGEE.

The chain has TRBV2 and TRBJ1-1; no clear D gene. The V end was cut by 4 bases, the J end by 0 bases, with 9 bases between. The CDR3 runs to 14 residues. Per the germline V gene, CDR1 is SNHLY and CDR2 is FYNNEI. The CDR3 region is CASSVRSLNTEAFF. The CDR3 DNA reads as TGTGCCAGCAGTGTGAGGAGTTTGAACACTGAAGCTTTCTTT.

The J gene is TRBJ2-1, the V gene TRBV7-3, with 8 bases lining up with TRBD1. With 0 bases clipped from V and 10 bases from J, the junction kept 8 bases outside the gene matches. Germline lookup yields CDR1 SGHTA and CDR2 FQGTGA. CDR3 length: 15 residues. The CDR3 loop is CASSLTGTGPIEQFF. The CDR3 DNA reads TGTGCCAGCAGCTTAACGGGGACAGGACCAATAGAGCAGTTCTTC.

V is TRBV19 and J is TRBJ1-2, with 9 bases lining up with TRBD1. The germline CDR1 and CDR2 sequences are LNHDA and SQIVND (reference sequence). This CDR3 region has 16 residues. J lost 6 bases, V lost 0 bases, and 8 bases had no gene match. DNA for the CDR3: TGTGCCAGTAGTATAGATCCGGGACAGGGCCGGCATGGCTACACCTTC. Protein: CASSIDPGQGRHGYTF. Using reference TRBV19 and TRBJ1-2 for the parts outside the CDR3, the full variable domain is DGGITQSPKYLFRKEGQNVTLSCEQNLNHDAMYWYRQDPGQGLRLIYYSQIVNDFQKGDIAEGYSVSREKKESFPLTVTSAQKNPTAFYLCASSIDPGQGRHGYTFGSGTRLTVV.

This clone was found once. The V and J genes are TRBV24-1 and TRBJ2-3; 9 nucleotides align to TRBD2. V trimming: 3 bases; J trimming: 9 bases; junction bases outside the gene matches: 12. The CDR3 consists of 16 residues. Germline CDR1 and CDR2: KGHDR and SFDVKD. CDR3 protein: CATSDPGDSGGGTQYF. DNA for the CDR3: TGTGCCACCAGTGATCCGGGAGATAGCGGGGGCGGGACGCAGTATTTT.

The table lists this clone with a count of one. The rearrangement links TRBV5-1 to TRBJ1-2; perhaps TRBD1 as D (6 bases). V was shortened by 4 bases and J by 6 bases, with 16 bases between the two germline ends. The length of the CDR3 is 14 residues. The germline V gene has CDR1 SGHRS and CDR2 YFSETQ. The CDR3 region is CASSREQGGDGYTF. Here the CDR3 DNA reads TGCGCCAGCAGCCGTGAACAGGGAGGGGATGGCTACACCTTC. Supplemented by reference TRBV5-1 and TRBJ1-2, the full variable domain reads KAGVTQTPRYLIKTRGQQVTLSCSPISGHRSVSWYQQTPGQGLQFLFEYFSETQRNKGNFPGRFSGRQFSNSRSEMNVSTLELGDSALYLCASSREQGGDGYTFGSGTRLTVV.

J is TRBJ2-7 and V is TRBV6-2 or TRBV6-3; 7 bases match TRBD1. J lost 3 bases, V lost 0 bases, and 8 bases had no gene match. The CDR3 spans 16 residues. Germline loops: CDR1 MNHEY, CDR2 SVGEGT. The CDR3 nucleotides read TGTGCCAGCAGTTACTCGTCGGTCAGGGGGATCTACGAGCAGTACTTC. This codes for CASSYSSVRGIYEQYF.

V and J are TRBV29-1 and TRBJ1-2, with TRBD1 matching over 9 bases. Germline V gene data show CDR1 as SQVTM and CDR2 as ANQGSEA. This CDR3 is built from 15 residues. Trimming removed 6 bases from V and 3 bases from J; junction bases left unmatched: 11. The CDR3 is CSVNTIGTGYYGYTF. CDR3 DNA sequence: TGCAGCGTGAACACAATTGGGACAGGGTACTATGGCTACACCTTC.

This clone was seen a single time. The genes are TRBV6-2 or TRBV6-3 and TRBJ2-2; D is ambiguous. The CDR3 extends over 12 amino acids. Trimming pared 5 bases from V and 5 bases from J, leaving 6 bases between. CDR1 MNHEY and CDR2 SVGEGT come from the germline V gene. CDR3 in amino acids: CASSQPTGELFF. CDR3 DNA: TGTGCCAGCAGTCAGCCTACCGGGGAGCTGTTTTTT.